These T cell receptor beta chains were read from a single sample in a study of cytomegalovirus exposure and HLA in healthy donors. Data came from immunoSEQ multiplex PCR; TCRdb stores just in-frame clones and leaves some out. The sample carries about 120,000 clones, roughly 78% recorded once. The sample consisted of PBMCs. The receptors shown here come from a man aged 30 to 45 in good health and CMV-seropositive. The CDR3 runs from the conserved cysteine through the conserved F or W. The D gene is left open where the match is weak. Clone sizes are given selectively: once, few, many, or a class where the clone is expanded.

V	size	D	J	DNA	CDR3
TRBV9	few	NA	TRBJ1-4	TGTGCCAGCAGCCTTAGTCGGGGTTCGTCAACTAATGAAAAACTGTTTTTT	CASSLSRGSSTNEKLFF
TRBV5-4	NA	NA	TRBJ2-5	TGTGCCAGCACCCCGGTAGGGGCGGAGGGTGGGACCCAGTACTTC	CASTPVGAEGGTQYF
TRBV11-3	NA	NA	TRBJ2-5	TGTGCCAGCAGCATACCTCGGGACCCCGCACGACAGGTCTCTGAGACCCAGTACTTC	CASSIPRDPARQVSETQYF
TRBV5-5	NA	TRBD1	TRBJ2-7	TGTGCCAGCAGCTCGGGACAGGGGATCGACGAGCAGTACTTC	CASSSGQGIDEQYF
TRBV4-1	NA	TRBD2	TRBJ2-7	TGCGCCAGCAGCCAAGACGGGAGGGCCTACGAGCAGTACTTC	CASSQDGRAYEQYF
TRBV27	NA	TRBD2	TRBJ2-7	TGTGCCAGCAATTTTCCGGGAGGCGAGCAGTACTTC	CASNFPGGEQYF
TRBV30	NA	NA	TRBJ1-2	TGTGCCTGGGGAGTACTTGCTGGCTACACCTTC	CAWGVLAGYTF
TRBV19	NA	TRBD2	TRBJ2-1	TGTGCCAGTAGTCCGTGGACTAGCGGGAGGAGCTCCTACAATGAGCAGTTCTTC	CASSPWTSGRSSYNEQFF
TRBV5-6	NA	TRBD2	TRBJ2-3	TGTGCCAGCAGCTCACTACTAGCGGGGTTCACAGATACGCAGTATTTT	CASSSLLAGFTDTQYF
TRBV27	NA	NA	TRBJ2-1	TGTGCCAGCGGCGGGACGGGGTACAATGAGCAGTTCTTC	CASGGTGYNEQFF
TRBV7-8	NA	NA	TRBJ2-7	TGTGCCAGCAGCGAAACAGACATCTCCTACGAGCAGTACTTC	CASSETDISYEQYF
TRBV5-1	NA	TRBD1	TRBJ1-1	TGCGCCAGCAGCTCCCTACAGGGGGCGAACACTGAAGCTTTCTTT	CASSSLQGANTEAFF
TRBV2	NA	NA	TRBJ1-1	TGTGCCCCATCAGTGAACACTGAAGCTTTCTTT	CAPSVNTEAFF
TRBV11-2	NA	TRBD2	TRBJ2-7	TGTGCCAGCAGCCAGTGGACTAGCGGCTACGAGCAGTACTTC	CASSQWTSGYEQYF
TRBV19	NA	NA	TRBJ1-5	TGTGCCAGTAGTATATCAGCGCAGCCCCAGCATTTT	CASSISAQPQHF
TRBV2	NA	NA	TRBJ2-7	TGTGCCAGCAGTGAAGCGAACAACCGCGAGCAGTACTTC	CASSEANNREQYF
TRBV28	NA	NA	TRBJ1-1	TGTGCCAGCAGTTTAGACAGGAGAGAAGCTTTCTTT	CASSLDRREAFF
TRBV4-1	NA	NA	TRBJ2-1	TGCGCCAGCAGCCAAGGTCCTACCCAGGCCTACAATGAGCAGTTCTTC	CASSQGPTQAYNEQFF
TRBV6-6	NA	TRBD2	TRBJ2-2	TGTGCCAGCAGTTACTCGGGCGGGAGGGCCGGGGAGCTGTTTTTT	CASSYSGGRAGELFF
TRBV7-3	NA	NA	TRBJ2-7	TGTGCCAGCAGCCCCCAGGGGGGACAGTCTCACGAGCAGTACTTC	CASSPQGGQSHEQYF
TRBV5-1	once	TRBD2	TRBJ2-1	TGCGCCAGCAGCCCGGACCCTCGGGGGGTTGAGCAGTTCTTC	CASSPDPRGVEQFF
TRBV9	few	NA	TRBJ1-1	TGTGCCAGCAGAGACGGACGGGGTGAAGCTTTCTTT	CASRDGRGEAFF
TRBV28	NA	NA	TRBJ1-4	TGTGCCAGCAGTCTGGCAGGGTTTGAAAAACTGTTTTTT	CASSLAGFEKLFF
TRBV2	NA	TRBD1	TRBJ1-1	TGTGCCAGCCTCGGACAGGGGAACACTGAAGCTTTCTTT	CASLGQGNTEAFF
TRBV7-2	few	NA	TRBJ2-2	TGTGCCAGCACCTACGGACTTAGTCAAGGGGAGCTGTTTTTT	CASTYGLSQGELFF
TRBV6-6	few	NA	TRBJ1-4	TGTGCCGCGGGAATGGGAGGGGATGAAAAACTGTTTTTT	CAAGMGGDEKLFF
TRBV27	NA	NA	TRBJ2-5	TGTGCCAGCAGTTTGGCCCACGGGGAGACCCAGTACTTC	CASSLAHGETQYF
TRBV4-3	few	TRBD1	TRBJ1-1	TGCGCCAGCAGCCCCCATCCCGGACAGGTGAACACTGAAGCTTTCTTT	CASSPHPGQVNTEAFF
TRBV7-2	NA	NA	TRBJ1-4	TGTGCCAGCAAGGAGGCGTGGCGTGAAAAACTGTTTTTT	CASKEAWREKLFF
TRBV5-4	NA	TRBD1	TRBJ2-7	TGTGCCAGCAGCTTTGGACAGGGCCGGTACGAGCAGTACTTC	CASSFGQGRYEQYF
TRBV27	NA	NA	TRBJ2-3	TGTGCCAGCAGTTTTTCCGGGGTGGGGGCGCTGAGCACAGATACGCAGTATTTT	CASSFSGVGALSTDTQYF
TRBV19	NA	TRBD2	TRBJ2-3	TGTGCCAGTAGTGTGACTAGCGGGAGCACAGATACGCAGTATTTT	CASSVTSGSTDTQYF
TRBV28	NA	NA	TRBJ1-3	TGTGCCAGCAGTTTGGGCTTACCCAGCTCTGGAAACACCATATATTTT	CASSLGLPSSGNTIYF
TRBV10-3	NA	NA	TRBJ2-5	TGTGCCATCAGGGCGGGGATCGGGCCCCAAGAGACCCAGTACTTC	CAIRAGIGPQETQYF
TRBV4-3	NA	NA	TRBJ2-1	TGCGCCAGCAGCCAAGAGACCAGCGGCAATGAGCAGTTCTTC	CASSQETSGNEQFF
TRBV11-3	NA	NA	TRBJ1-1	TGTGCCAGCAGCCCGTCCCCGGAGACTGAAGCTTTCTTT	CASSPSPETEAFF
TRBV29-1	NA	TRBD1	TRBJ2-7	TGCAGCGTTCAACAGGGGTACGAGCAGTACTTC	CSVQQGYEQYF
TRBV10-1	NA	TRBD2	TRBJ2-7	TGCGCCAGCAGTGAAGTGGGAGGACTAGCGGGAGTCCACGAGCAGTACTTC	CASSEVGGLAGVHEQYF
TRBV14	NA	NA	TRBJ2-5	TGTGCCAGCAGCCATCAAGCGAGGATTTTAGAGACCCAGTACTTC	CASSHQARILETQYF
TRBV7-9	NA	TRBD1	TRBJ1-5	TGTGCCAGCAGCCCAGCCTCCGGGACAGGGGCTTATGGCAATCAGCCCCAGCATTTT	CASSPASGTGAYGNQPQHF
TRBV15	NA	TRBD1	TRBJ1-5	TGTGCCACCAGCAACTCGGGACAGGGTCGTTGGGGCAATCAGCCCCAGCATTTT	CATSNSGQGRWGNQPQHF